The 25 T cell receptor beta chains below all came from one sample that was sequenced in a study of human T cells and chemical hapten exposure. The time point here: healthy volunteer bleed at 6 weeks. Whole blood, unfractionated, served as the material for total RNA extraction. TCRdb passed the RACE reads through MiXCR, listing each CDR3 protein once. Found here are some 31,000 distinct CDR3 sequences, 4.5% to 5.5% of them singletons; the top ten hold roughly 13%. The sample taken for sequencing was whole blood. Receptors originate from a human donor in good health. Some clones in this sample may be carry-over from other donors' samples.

DNA of the CDR3: TGTGCCAGCAGTCGGACTAGCCCTTCGATAAATGAGCAGTTCTTC. This sequence encodes CASSRTSPSINEQFF. This chain joins TRBV12-3 or TRBV12-4 and TRBJ2-1, with 8 bases fitting TRBD2. J was trimmed by 7 bases and V by 5 bases; bases with no gene match: 10. CDR3 size: 15 residues.

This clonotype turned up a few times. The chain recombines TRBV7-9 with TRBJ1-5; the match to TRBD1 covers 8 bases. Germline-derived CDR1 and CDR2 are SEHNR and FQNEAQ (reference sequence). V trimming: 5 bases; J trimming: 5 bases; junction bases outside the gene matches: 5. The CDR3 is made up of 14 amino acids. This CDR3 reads CASSRQGRDQPQHF. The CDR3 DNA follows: TGTGCCAGCAGCAGACAGGGGCGGGATCAGCCCCAGCATTTT. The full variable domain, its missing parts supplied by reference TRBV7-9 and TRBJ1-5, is DTGVSQNPRHKITKRGQNVTFRCDPISEHNRLYWYRQTLGQGPEFLTYFQNEAQLEKSRLLSDRFSAERPKGSFSTLEIQRTEQGDSAMYLCASSRQGRDQPQHFGDGTRLSIL.

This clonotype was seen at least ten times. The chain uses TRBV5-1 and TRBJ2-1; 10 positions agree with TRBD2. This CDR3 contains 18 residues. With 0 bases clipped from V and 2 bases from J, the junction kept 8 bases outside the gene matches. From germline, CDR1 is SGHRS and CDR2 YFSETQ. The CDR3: CASSLAGSSGSPYNEQFF. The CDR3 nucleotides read TGCGCCAGCAGCTTGGCGGGGTCTAGCGGGAGCCCCTACAATGAGCAGTTCTTC.

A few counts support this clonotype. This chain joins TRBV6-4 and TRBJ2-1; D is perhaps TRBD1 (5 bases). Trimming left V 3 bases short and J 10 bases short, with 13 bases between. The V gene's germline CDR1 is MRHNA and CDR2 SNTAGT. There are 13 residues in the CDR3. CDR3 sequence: CASSEDAQGEQFF. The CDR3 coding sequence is TGTGCCAGCAGTGAGGATGCCCAGGGAGAGCAGTTCTTC.

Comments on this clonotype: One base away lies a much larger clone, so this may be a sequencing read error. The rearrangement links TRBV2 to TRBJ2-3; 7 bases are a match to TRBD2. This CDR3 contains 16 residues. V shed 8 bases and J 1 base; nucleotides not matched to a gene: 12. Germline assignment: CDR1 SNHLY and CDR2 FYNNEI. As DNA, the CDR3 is TGTGCCAGCGGCCTAGCGGAGTCGAGGGGCACAGATACGCAGTATTTT. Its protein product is CASGLAESRGTDTQYF.

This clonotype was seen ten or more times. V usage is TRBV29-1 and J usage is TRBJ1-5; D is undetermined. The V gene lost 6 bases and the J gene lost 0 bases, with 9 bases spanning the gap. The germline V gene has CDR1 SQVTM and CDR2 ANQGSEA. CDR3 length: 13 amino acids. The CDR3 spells CSVRKNSNQPQHF. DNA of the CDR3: TGCAGCGTGAGGAAGAATAGCAATCAGCCCCAGCATTTT.

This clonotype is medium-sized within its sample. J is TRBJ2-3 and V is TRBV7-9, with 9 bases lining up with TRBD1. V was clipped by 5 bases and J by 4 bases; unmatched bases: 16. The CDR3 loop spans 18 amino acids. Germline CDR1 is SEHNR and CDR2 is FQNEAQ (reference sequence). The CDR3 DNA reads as TGTGCCAGCAGCGCTGGACGAGGGGGGACAGGGCTCGCAGATACGCAGTATTTT. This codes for CASSAGRGGTGLADTQYF.

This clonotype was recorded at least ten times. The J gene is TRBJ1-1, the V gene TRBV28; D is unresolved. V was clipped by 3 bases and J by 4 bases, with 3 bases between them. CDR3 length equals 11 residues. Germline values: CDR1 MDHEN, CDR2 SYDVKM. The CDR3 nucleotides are TGTGCCAGCAGTTTGATCACTGAAGCTTTCTTT. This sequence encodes CASSLITEAFF.

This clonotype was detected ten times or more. The CDR3 DNA sequence: TGTGCCAGCTCCCCCTCTGAGGGGACTGGCTACACCTTC. Amino acid sequence: CASSPSEGTGYTF. The chain is built from TRBV18 and TRBJ1-2; a possible D gene is TRBD1 (5 bases). This CDR3 region has 13 residues. CDR1 is KGHSH and CDR2 is LQKENI in the germline V gene. Trimming cost V 6 bases and J 7 bases, with 15 bases left between them.

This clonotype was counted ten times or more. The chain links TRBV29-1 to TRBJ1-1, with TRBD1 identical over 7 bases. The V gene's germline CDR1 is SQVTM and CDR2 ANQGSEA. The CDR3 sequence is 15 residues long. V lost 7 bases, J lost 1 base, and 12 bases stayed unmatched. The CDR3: CSAGRDSEENTEAFF. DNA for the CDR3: TGCAGCGCCGGCAGGGACAGCGAGGAGAACACTGAAGCTTTCTTT.

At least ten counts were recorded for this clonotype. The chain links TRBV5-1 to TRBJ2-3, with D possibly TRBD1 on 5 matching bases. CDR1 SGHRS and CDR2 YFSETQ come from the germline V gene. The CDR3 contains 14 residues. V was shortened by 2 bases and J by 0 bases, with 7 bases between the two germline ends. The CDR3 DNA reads TGCGCCAGCAGCTTACAGGACAGCACAGATACGCAGTATTTT. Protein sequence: CASSLQDSTDTQYF.

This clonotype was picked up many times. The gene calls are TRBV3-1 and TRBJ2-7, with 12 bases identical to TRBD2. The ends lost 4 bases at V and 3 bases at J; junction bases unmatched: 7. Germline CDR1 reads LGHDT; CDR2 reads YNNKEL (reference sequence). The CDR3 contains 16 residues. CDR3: CASSPSGLAGIYEQYF. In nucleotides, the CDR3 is TGTGCCAGCAGCCCGTCTGGACTAGCGGGAATCTACGAGCAGTACTTC.

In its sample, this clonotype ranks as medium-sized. CDR3 DNA sequence: TGTGCCAGCAGCATCCTTAGCGGGACTCTCTACAATGAGCAGTTCTTC. Its translation: CASSILSGTLYNEQFF. This chain joins TRBV5-6 and TRBJ2-1; TRBD2 agrees at 8 bases. The trim removed 4 bases at V and 3 bases at J, leaving 9 bases unmatched. There are 16 residues in the CDR3. Germline V gives CDR1 SGHDT, CDR2 YYEEEE.

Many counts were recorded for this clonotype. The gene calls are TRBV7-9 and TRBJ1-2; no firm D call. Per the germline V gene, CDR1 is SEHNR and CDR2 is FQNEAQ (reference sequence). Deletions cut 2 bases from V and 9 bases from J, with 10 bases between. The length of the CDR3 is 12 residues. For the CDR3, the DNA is TGTGCCAGCAGCTTAAACGTAGAACGCTACACCTTC. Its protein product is CASSLNVERYTF.

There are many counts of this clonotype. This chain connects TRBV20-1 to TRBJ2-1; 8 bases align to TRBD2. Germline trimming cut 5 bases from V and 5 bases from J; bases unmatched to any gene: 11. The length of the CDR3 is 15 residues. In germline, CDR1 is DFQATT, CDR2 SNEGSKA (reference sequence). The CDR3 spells CSAQTGTRRDNEQFF. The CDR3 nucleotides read TGCAGTGCTCAGACCGGGACTAGGAGGGACAATGAGCAGTTCTTC.

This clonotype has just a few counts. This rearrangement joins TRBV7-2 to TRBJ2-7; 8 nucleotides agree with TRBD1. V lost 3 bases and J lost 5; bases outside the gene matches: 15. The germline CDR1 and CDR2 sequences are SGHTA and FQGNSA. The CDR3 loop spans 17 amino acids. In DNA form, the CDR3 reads TGTGCCAGCAGCTTCGCCCCACCGAGGGACAGGTTCCACGAGCAGTACTTC. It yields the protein CASSFAPPRDRFHEQYF.

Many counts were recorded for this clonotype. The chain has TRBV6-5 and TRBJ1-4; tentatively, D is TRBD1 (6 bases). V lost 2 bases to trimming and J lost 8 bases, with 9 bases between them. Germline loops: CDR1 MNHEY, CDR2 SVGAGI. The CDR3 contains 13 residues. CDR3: CASSYLTGEKLFF. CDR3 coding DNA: TGTGCCAGCAGTTACCTTACAGGGGAAAAACTGTTTTTT.

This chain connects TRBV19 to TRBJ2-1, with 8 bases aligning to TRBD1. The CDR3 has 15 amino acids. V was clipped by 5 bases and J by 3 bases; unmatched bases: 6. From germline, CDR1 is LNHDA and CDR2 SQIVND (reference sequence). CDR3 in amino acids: CASSPRQGHYNEQFF. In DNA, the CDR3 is TGTGCCAGTAGTCCTCGACAGGGGCACTACAATGAGCAGTTCTTC.

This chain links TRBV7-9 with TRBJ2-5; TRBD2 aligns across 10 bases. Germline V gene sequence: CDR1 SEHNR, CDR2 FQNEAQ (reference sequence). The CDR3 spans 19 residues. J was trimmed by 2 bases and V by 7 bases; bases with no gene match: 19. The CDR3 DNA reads TGTGCCAGCACTCATATAGTCCTAGCGGGGGTCAGGAAGCAAGAGACCCAGTACTTC. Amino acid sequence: CASTHIVLAGVRKQETQYF. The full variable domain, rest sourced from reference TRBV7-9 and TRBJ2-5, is DTGVSQNPRHKITKRGQNVTFRCDPISEHNRLYWYRQTLGQGPEFLTYFQNEAQLEKSRLLSDRFSAERPKGSFSTLEIQRTEQGDSAMYLCASTHIVLAGVRKQETQYFGPGTRLLVL.

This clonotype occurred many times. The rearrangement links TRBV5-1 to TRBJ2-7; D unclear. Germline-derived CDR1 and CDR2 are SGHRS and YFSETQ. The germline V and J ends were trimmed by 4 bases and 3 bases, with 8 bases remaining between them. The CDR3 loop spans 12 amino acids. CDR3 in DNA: TGCGCCAGCAGCGACGGGTACTACGAGCAGTACTTC. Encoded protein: CASSDGYYEQYF.

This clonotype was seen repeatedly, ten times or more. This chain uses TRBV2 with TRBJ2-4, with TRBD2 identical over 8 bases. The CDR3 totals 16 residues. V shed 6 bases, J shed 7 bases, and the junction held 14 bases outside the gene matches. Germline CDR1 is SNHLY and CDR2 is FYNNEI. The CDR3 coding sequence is TGTGCCAGCAGCCCCCGTGGTGGTAGCGGGACGAACATTCAGTACTTC. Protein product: CASSPRGGSGTNIQYF.

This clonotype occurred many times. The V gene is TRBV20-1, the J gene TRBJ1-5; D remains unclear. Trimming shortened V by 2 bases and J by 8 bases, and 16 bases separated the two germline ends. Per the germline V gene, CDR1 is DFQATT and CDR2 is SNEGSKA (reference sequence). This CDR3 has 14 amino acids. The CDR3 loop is CSARRSSLWEPQHF. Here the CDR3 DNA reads TGCAGTGCTAGACGGTCTTCTCTCTGGGAGCCCCAGCATTTT.

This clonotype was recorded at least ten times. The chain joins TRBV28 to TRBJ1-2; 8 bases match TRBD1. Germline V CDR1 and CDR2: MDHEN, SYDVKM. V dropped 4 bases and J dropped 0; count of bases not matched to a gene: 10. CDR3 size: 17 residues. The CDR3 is CASSSRTGIRPNYGYTF. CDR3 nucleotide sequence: TGTGCCAGCAGTTCCCGGACAGGGATACGACCTAACTATGGCTACACCTTC.

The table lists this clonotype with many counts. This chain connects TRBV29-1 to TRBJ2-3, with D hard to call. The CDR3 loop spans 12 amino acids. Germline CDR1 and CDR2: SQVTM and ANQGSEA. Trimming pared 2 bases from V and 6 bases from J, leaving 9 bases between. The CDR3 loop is CSVEIAPDTQYF. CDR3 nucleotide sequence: TGCAGCGTTGAAATCGCCCCCGATACGCAGTATTTT.

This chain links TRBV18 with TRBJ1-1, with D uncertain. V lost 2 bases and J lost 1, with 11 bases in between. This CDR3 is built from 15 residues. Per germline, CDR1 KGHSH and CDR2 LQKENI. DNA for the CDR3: TGTGCCAGCTCACCAGTAGCGGGGTCGAACACTGAAGCTTTCTTT. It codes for CASSPVAGSNTEAFF.